Shown below are 31 T cell receptor beta chains from a single sample sequenced in a study of blood T cells in healthy people across ages. A second PCR, run for about 6 to 11 cycles, used a sample-barcoded 5' primer plus a J-beta primer mix. MiXCR, applied by TCRdb to the 5' RACE reads, yields one record per CDR3 protein. The sample yields about 1.8 million distinct CDR3 sequences, 40% to 55% seen once. The sequencing sample was made of blood. These TCRs come from a woman between 35 and 50 years old in good health.

This CDR3 reads CSANRGTAETQYF. CDR3 DNA sequence: TGCAGTGCTAATCGGGGGACTGCGGAGACCCAGTACTTC. This chain uses TRBV20-1 with TRBJ2-5; possible D gene TRBD2, 6 bases. V lost 4 bases and J 5 bases, leaving 14 bases between the germline ends. This CDR3 has 13 amino acids. CDR1 and CDR2 (germline): DFQATT, SNEGSKA (reference sequence).

This clonotype occurred a few times. The V and J genes are TRBV11-2 and TRBJ2-6, with TRBD1 matching 9 bases. V shed 3 bases, J shed 4 bases, and the junction held 10 bases outside the gene matches. Germline lookup yields CDR1 SGHAT and CDR2 FQNNGV. The CDR3 spans 18 residues. CDR3 sequence: CASSFIDRGAGGANVLTF. The CDR3 DNA follows: TGTGCCAGCAGCTTCATTGACAGGGGGGCCGGAGGGGCCAACGTCCTGACTTTC.

The chain combines TRBV21-1 with TRBJ2-4; the table names TRBD1, a call not compared with the DNA. TRBV21-1 is a listed pseudogene. CDR3 length equals 19 residues. The CDR3 region is CASSNAQFHRGPAKNIQYF. DNA for the CDR3: TGTGCCAGCAGCAACGCACAATTCCACAGGGGGCCGGCCAAAAACATTCAGTACTTC.

V usage is TRBV7-9 and J usage is TRBJ1-2; D gene unclear. This CDR3 has 12 residues. Germline loops: CDR1 SEHNR, CDR2 FQNEAQ (reference sequence). The V gene lost 1 base and the J gene lost 7 bases, with 7 bases spanning the gap. This CDR3 is CASSLERGGYTF. The CDR3 nucleotides are TGTGCCAGCAGCTTAGAGCGGGGTGGCTACACCTTC.

In its sample, this clonotype was seen a few times. This chain joins TRBV15 and TRBJ2-5; D unclear. V was clipped by 2 bases and J by 1 base, with 8 bases between them. CDR1 and CDR2 from the germline V gene are LNHNV and YYDKDF (reference sequence). The CDR3 spans 14 residues. The CDR3 nucleotides read TGTGCCACCAGCAGACAGGAGATCCAAGAGACCCAGTACTTC. Its translation is CATSRQEIQETQYF.

The J gene is TRBJ1-2, the V gene TRBV4-3; TRBD1 is a possible D gene (5 bases). The CDR3 consists of 16 residues. Germline assignment: CDR1 LGHNA and CDR2 YSLEER. V dropped 1 base and J dropped 2 bases, with 14 bases sitting between them. The CDR3 bases are TGCGCCAGCAGCCAAGCCCGGGAGGGGTTAAACTATGGCTACACCTTC. It translates to CASSQAREGLNYGYTF.

The chain is built from TRBV28 and TRBJ2-5, with TRBD1 identical over 11 bases. The length of the CDR3 is 15 residues. The trim removed 7 bases at V and 5 bases at J, leaving 9 bases unmatched. Looked up from germline, CDR1 is MDHEN and CDR2 is SYDVKM. CDR3 bases: TGTGCCAGCACCTTATCGGACAGGGGGCGCGAGACCCAGTACTTC. Translating gives CASTLSDRGRETQYF.

The chain links TRBV28 to TRBJ2-4; D remains ambiguous. Germline lookup yields CDR1 MDHEN and CDR2 SYDVKM. V lost 2 bases and J lost 4, with 15 bases in between. This CDR3 has 16 amino acids. CDR3 nucleotide sequence: TGTGCCAGCAGTTTAAGACCACAAAAGATAAAAAACATTCAGTACTTC. It specifies CASSLRPQKIKNIQYF.

This clonotype was counted ten times or more. The V gene is TRBV29-1, the J gene TRBJ2-7; 12 nucleotides align to TRBD2. The CDR3 runs 15 residues. CDR1 and CDR2 (germline): SQVTM, ANQGSEA. The V and J ends lost 3 bases and 4 bases, in that order; junction bases with no gene match: 7. The CDR3 sequence: CSVESLAGGRYEQYF. The DNA of the CDR3 is TGCAGCGTTGAGAGCCTAGCGGGGGGGCGTTACGAGCAGTACTTC.

This clonotype was observed a few times. The chain couples TRBV4-3 to TRBJ2-3; 10 bases are shared with TRBD2. This CDR3 is built from 16 residues. Germline V gene data show CDR1 as LGHNA and CDR2 as YSLEER. The junction had 8 bases not matched to a gene; V was cut back by 6 bases and J by 2 bases. CDR3 loop: CASRGPSGGSTDTQYF. CDR3 nucleotide sequence: TGCGCCAGCAGGGGTCCTAGCGGGGGCTCCACAGATACGCAGTATTTT.

The genes are TRBV20-1 and TRBJ2-7; unclear D gene. Germline CDR1 DFQATT, CDR2 SNEGSKA (reference sequence). CDR3 length: 13 amino acids. V gave up 4 bases and J gave up 5 bases, with 15 bases separating them. In DNA form, the CDR3 reads TGCAGTGCTACGACATCCCTTATACACGAGCAGTACTTC. Translation gives CSATTSLIHEQYF.

This clonotype was seen only a few times. The gene calls are TRBV7-9 and TRBJ2-6, with D unresolved. Germline values: CDR1 SEHNR, CDR2 FQNEAQ (reference sequence). There are 15 residues in the CDR3. Trimming stripped 1 base from V and 4 bases from J, with 8 bases between. CDR3 region: CASSLGVTGANVLTF. CDR3 DNA sequence: TGTGCCAGCAGCTTAGGGGTAACAGGGGCCAACGTCCTGACTTTC.

The V gene is TRBV20-1, the J gene TRBJ2-3; TRBD2 matches at 7 bases. V gave up 3 bases and J gave up 6 bases; unmatched junction bases: 12. CDR3 length: 15 residues. The germline V gene encodes CDR1 DFQATT and CDR2 SNEGSKA (reference sequence). The CDR3 sequence: CSARWPSGASDTQYF. The CDR3 DNA follows: TGCAGTGCTAGGTGGCCTAGCGGTGCTTCGGATACGCAGTATTTT.

V usage is TRBV29-1 and J usage is TRBJ1-1; TRBD1 matches at 10 bases. V shed 4 bases and J 1 base; nucleotides not matched to a gene: 6. CDR1 is SQVTM and CDR2 is ANQGSEA in the germline V gene. This CDR3 spans 15 amino acids. The CDR3 loop reads CSVAKTGGTNTEAFF. The CDR3 nucleotides are TGCAGCGTTGCAAAGACAGGGGGCACGAACACTGAAGCTTTCTTT.

The V gene is TRBV12-3 or TRBV12-4, the J gene TRBJ2-5; tentative D call: TRBD2 (5 bases). Trimming took off 3 bases at V and 4 bases at J, with 12 bases between the two ends. The CDR3 covers 14 residues. The CDR3, as DNA: TGTGCCAGCAGTTTTCCGGGAATAGGAGAGACCCAGTACTTC. This gives the protein CASSFPGIGETQYF.

J is TRBJ2-5 and V is TRBV2; the D gene is possibly TRBD2 (6 bases). The CDR3 totals 14 residues. Trimming took off 7 bases at V and 2 bases at J, with 14 bases between the two ends. Germline V gene sequence: CDR1 SNHLY, CDR2 FYNNEI. The CDR3 is CASTEGRGQETQYF. The DNA of the CDR3 is TGTGCCAGCACGGAGGGTCGTGGACAAGAGACCCAGTACTTC.

V and J are TRBV20-1 and TRBJ2-7; 8 bases line up with TRBD1. The J call may be wrong; the DNA end is better matched by TRBJ2-5. There are 16 residues in the CDR3. Germline V CDR1 and CDR2: DFQATT, SNEGSKA (reference sequence). CDR3 nucleotides: TGCAGTGCTAGAGCCCCATCGCGGGCAGGGGGCCGGACCCAGTACTTC. It yields the protein CSARAPSRAGGRTQYF.

The sample holds one count of this clonotype. The genes are TRBV4-1 and TRBJ2-5, with 7 bases lining up with TRBD1. The J call may not be correct, given that the DNA end is closer to TRBJ2-7. This CDR3 is built from 13 residues. Looked up from germline, CDR1 is MGHRA and CDR2 is YSYEKL. CDR3 protein: CASSHATGTEQYF. Written as DNA, the CDR3 is TGCGCCAGCAGCCACGCGACAGGGACCGAGCAGTACTTC.

J is TRBJ1-2 and V is TRBV6-6; 10 nucleotides line up with TRBD1. Germline V CDR1 and CDR2: MNHNY, SVGAGI (reference sequence). Unmatched junction bases numbered 5, after V lost 6 bases and J lost 4 bases. The length of the CDR3 is 14 residues. CDR3 in amino acids: CASSDRGLIYGYTF. The CDR3 DNA follows: TGTGCCAGCAGCGACAGGGGGCTGATCTATGGCTACACCTTC.

This clonotype has a handful of counts. V usage is TRBV20-1 and J usage is TRBJ2-1; D ambiguous. The germline V gene has CDR1 DFQATT and CDR2 SNEGSKA (reference sequence). CDR3 length equals 11 residues. The V end was cut by 6 bases, the J end by 6 bases, with 9 bases between. The CDR3, as DNA: TGCAGTGCCGCAACCCCCAATGAGCAGTTCTTC. It is translated as CSAATPNEQFF.

About this clonotype itself: A much larger clone differs from this one at a single base, so this may be a read error. This chain uses TRBV29-1 with TRBJ2-1; D gene uncertain. V was pared by 4 bases and J by 13 bases, with 17 bases between. This CDR3 region has 12 residues. Germline V CDR1 and CDR2: SQVTM, ANQGSEA. The chain's CDR3 is CSVVGPGETQFF. The DNA of the CDR3 is TGCAGCGTTGTCGGACCAGGAGAGACCCAGTTCTTC.

This clonotype was found a few times. The chain's CDR3 is CASTQSLGGALYNEQFF. CDR3 nucleotides: TGTGCCAGCACCCAGTCCCTAGGCGGGGCGCTCTACAATGAGCAGTTCTTC. The chain carries TRBV6-2 or TRBV6-3 and TRBJ2-1; D is possibly TRBD2 (6 bases). The CDR3 has 17 amino acids. CDR1 is MNHEY and CDR2 is SVGEGT in the germline V gene. V was cut by 7 bases and J by 3 bases, with 22 bases left in between.

This clonotype showed up just a few times. The CDR3 DNA follows: TGTGCCAGCAGCCCCCTACAGGGACCAGATACGCAGTATTTT. It codes for CASSPLQGPDTQYF. V gene TRBV7-2 combines with J gene TRBJ2-3; a possible D gene is TRBD1 (6 bases). The CDR3 extends over 14 amino acids. Germline CDR1 and CDR2: SGHTA and FQGNSA. Trimming took off 5 bases at V and 4 bases at J, with 13 bases between the two ends.

This clonotype was detected only a few times. This rearrangement joins TRBV11-2 to TRBJ2-7; possible D gene TRBD2, 6 bases. The CDR3 consists of 15 residues. The germline V and J ends were trimmed by 1 base and 5 bases, with 15 bases remaining between them. Germline assignment: CDR1 SGHAT and CDR2 FQNNGV. The CDR3: CASSLGGAGSHEQYF. The DNA of the CDR3 is TGTGCCAGCAGCTTAGGTGGCGCGGGGTCCCACGAGCAGTACTTC.

This clonotype was detected a few times. The chain has TRBV20-1 and TRBJ2-5; tentatively, D is TRBD1 (7 bases). This CDR3 region has 13 residues. Germline V gene lookup returns CDR1 DFQATT and CDR2 SNEGSKA (reference sequence). CDR3 residues: CRGGQLHQETQYF. Written as DNA, the CDR3 is TGCAGGGGGGGACAGCTTCACCAAGAGACCCAGTACTTC.

The rearrangement links TRBV6-1 to TRBJ2-1, with D hard to call. The J call may be wrong; the DNA end is better matched by TRBJ2-7. CDR3 size: 12 residues. Per germline, CDR1 MNHNS and CDR2 SASEGT. The chain's CDR3 is CASSEATSKQYF. The CDR3 DNA follows: TGTGCCAGCAGTGAAGCCACTTCTAAGCAGTACTTC.

The rearrangement uses TRBV4-3 and TRBJ1-1; 7 bases match TRBD1. The CDR3 covers 14 residues. Germline assignment: CDR1 LGHNA and CDR2 YSLEER. Trimming at V came to 0 bases and at J to 11 bases, leaving 9 bases not matched to a gene. The CDR3 region has the DNA TGCGCCAGCAGCCAAGATAGCGACAGGGATGAGGCTTTCTTT. This codes for CASSQDSDRDEAFF.

In its sample, this clonotype was seen many times. The V call is TRBV25-1, the J call TRBJ2-7; a possible D gene is TRBD1 (5 bases). The CDR3 is made up of 13 amino acids. Germline CDR1 is MGHDK and CDR2 is SYGVNS. V was clipped by 3 bases and J by 3 bases, with 9 bases between them. The CDR3 here is CASSDRASYEQYF. CDR3 DNA: TGTGCCAGCAGTGACAGGGCCAGCTACGAGCAGTACTTC.

The chain combines TRBV7-2 with TRBJ2-2; TRBD1 or TRBD2 may be the D gene (5 bases each). Germline loops: CDR1 SGHTA, CDR2 FQGNSA. V was clipped by 5 bases and J by 2 bases, with 12 bases between them. CDR3 length equals 15 residues. The CDR3 DNA reads TGTGCCAGCAGCCTCGGGACCCGAAACACCGGGGAGCTGTTTTTT. It encodes CASSLGTRNTGELFF.

The chain links TRBV29-1 to TRBJ2-3; TRBD1 matches at 12 bases. J was trimmed by 5 bases and V by 5 bases; bases with no gene match: 5. The germline V gene has CDR1 SQVTM and CDR2 ANQGSEA. This CDR3 has 14 amino acids. DNA for the CDR3: TGCAGCGTTTGGGACAGGGGGCGCCGAGATACGCAGTATTTT. This translates into CSVWDRGRRDTQYF.

This chain links TRBV12-3 or TRBV12-4 with TRBJ2-1; TRBD2 aligns across 10 bases. J lost 8 bases, V lost 6 bases, and 4 bases had no gene match. The CDR3 is 13 amino acids. The CDR3 region is CASSPSGGHEQFF. The CDR3 nucleotides read TGTGCCAGCAGCCCTAGCGGGGGTCATGAGCAGTTCTTC.